These 22 T cell receptor beta chains were all obtained from the same sample, sequenced in a study of tumor and adjacent non-tumor tissue in lung cancer. This sample's RNA came from whole unsorted tissue. TCRbeta libraries were built with three rounds of nested PCR, modified from ARM-PCR. TCRdb ran MiXCR on the multiplex PCR reads and lists one entry per CDR3 protein. The data contain about 93,000 distinct CDR3 sequences, about 67% of them seen just once; the ten biggest clones take up roughly 18%. Sequencing was done on a sample of lung tumor tissue. These receptors were taken from a man in his 60s with non-small cell lung cancer.

The chain uses TRBV4-1 and TRBJ2-7, with D unclear. Trimming cost V 4 bases and J 1 base, with 20 bases left between them. The V gene's germline CDR1 is MGHRA and CDR2 YSYEKL. CDR3 length equals 17 residues. The CDR3 spells CASSLKVVLSWSYEQYF. The CDR3, as DNA: TGCGCCAGCAGCCTAAAGGTGGTGCTCAGCTGGTCCTACGAGCAGTACTTC.

Note on this clonotype: A much larger clonotype is one base distant, so this may be a read error. The chain is built from TRBV6-5 and TRBJ2-7; 10 bases match TRBD1. Germline lookup yields CDR1 MNHEY and CDR2 SVGAGI. This CDR3 contains 14 residues. V was pared by 1 base and J by 3 bases, with 0 bases of the junction left unmatched. The CDR3 reads CASSYWDRGYEQYF. In DNA, the CDR3 is TGTGCCAGCAGTTACTGGGACAGGGGCTACGAGCAGTACTTC.

This clonotype was seen once. This sequence joins TRBV6-1 and TRBJ1-2; TRBD1 matches 9 bases. The germline V gene encodes CDR1 MNHNS and CDR2 SASEGT. The CDR3 has 14 amino acids. V trimming: 6 bases; J trimming: 10 bases; junction bases outside the gene matches: 12. This CDR3 is CASSMTGGDYVYTF. CDR3 bases: TGTGCCAGCAGCATGACAGGGGGTGACTACGTCTACACCTTC.

Notes on this clonotype: At one end the junction does not follow the germline gene, possibly because of a read error. This chain joins TRBV6-6 and TRBJ2-2, with D hard to call. Germline loops: CDR1 MNHNY, CDR2 SVGAGI (reference sequence). The CDR3 loop spans 14 amino acids. CDR3: CVSTRIGFTGELFF. CDR3 in DNA: TGTGTCAGCACCCGGATTGGGTTCACCGGGGAGCTGTTTTTT.

Many counts were recorded for this clonotype. The rearrangement joins TRBV10-2 to TRBJ1-5, with D possibly being TRBD1 (6 bases). The V end lost 3 bases, the J end lost 6 bases, and 12 bases lay between the germline ends. There are 14 residues in the CDR3. From germline, CDR1 is WSHSY and CDR2 SAAADI. The CDR3 loop reads CASSDLKGGQPQHF. The CDR3 DNA reads as TGCGCCAGCAGTGATTTGAAGGGGGGTCAGCCCCAGCATTTT.

The chain combines TRBV12-3 or TRBV12-4 with TRBJ2-5; 8 bases align to TRBD1. The CDR3 spans 14 residues. V lost 5 bases, J lost 10 bases, and 12 bases stayed unmatched. DNA for the CDR3: TGTGCCAGCAGTCCCGGACAGGGACAAGATATCCAGTACTTC. It codes for CASSPGQGQDIQYF.

Worth noting for this clonotype: The junction and the germline gene differ at one end; a read error may be behind it. The chain uses TRBV5-4 and TRBJ2-2; D may be TRBD1 (5 bases). The CDR3 is made up of 16 amino acids. The germline gives CDR1 SGHNT, CDR2 YYREEE (reference sequence). The CDR3 here is CASSLEVGANTGELFF. As DNA, the CDR3 is TGTGCCAGCAGCTTGGAAGTAGGGGCGAACACAGGGGAGCTGTTTTTT.

Comment on this clonotype: A much more abundant neighbour one base away suggests this may be a read error. In this CDR3 the conserved last residue, phenylalanine or tryptophan, is missing, so a read error is likely. This chain connects TRBV5-1 to TRBJ2-7; tentatively, D is TRBD1 (6 bases). Germline values: CDR1 SGHRS, CDR2 YFSETQ. The CDR3 runs to 13 residues. V shed 4 bases and J shed 4 bases, with 12 bases lying between them. The CDR3 DNA reads TGCGCCAGCAGCCCTGGACAGATATACGAGCAGTACTAC. Protein product: CASSPGQIYEQYY.

This clonotype was counted ten times or more. V and J are TRBV5-1 and TRBJ2-5; possibly TRBD1 for D (5 bases). Per germline, CDR1 SGHRS and CDR2 YFSETQ. The CDR3 covers 14 residues. V was pared by 1 base and J by 5 bases, with 12 bases between. Here the CDR3 DNA reads TGCGCCAGCAGCTTGTTCCAGGGTGTGGAGACCCAGTACTTC. The encoded protein is CASSLFQGVETQYF.

Concerning this clonotype itself: Compared with germline, one end of the junction differs, possibly owing to a read error. CDR3 nucleotides: TGTGCCAGCAACACAGGTCCTGAAAAATTGTTTTTT. It translates to CASNTGPEKLFF. V usage is TRBV6-6 and J usage is TRBJ1-4; D is perhaps TRBD1 (5 bases). Germline V gene data show CDR1 as MNHNY and CDR2 as SVGAGI (reference sequence). The CDR3 has 12 residues.

This clonotype appeared many times. The CDR3 DNA sequence: TGTGCCAGCAGCCCCGAGTTATCCTACAATGAGCAGTTCTTC. It encodes CASSPELSYNEQFF. This chain connects TRBV5-4 to TRBJ2-1; D unclear. Germline V lookup: CDR1 SGHNT, CDR2 YYREEE (reference sequence). V was cut by 4 bases and J by 1 base, with 9 bases left in between. The CDR3 consists of 14 residues.

In the case of this clonotype: One junction end disagrees with the germline gene, perhaps due to a read error. This chain links TRBV4-2 with TRBJ2-2; D unclear. This CDR3 contains 17 residues. From germline, CDR1 is LGHNA and CDR2 YNFKEQ. CDR3 nucleotide sequence: TGTGCCAGCAGCCAAGACGGAGACCTTCGGGTCACCTGGGAACTGTTTTTT. Translation: CASSQDGDLRVTWELFF.

The chain recombines TRBV12-3 or TRBV12-4 with TRBJ2-4; the match to TRBD1 covers 7 bases. The CDR3 is 13 residues long. The CDR3 spells CTNRRRQGNIQYF. CDR3 bases: TGTACCAACAGACGAAGACAGGGAAACATTCAGTACTTC.

Concerning this clonotype: With a much larger clone just one base away, this may be a read error. As DNA, the CDR3 is TGTGCCAGCAGCTTCCTAGCGGGAGTCGAGGAGCAGTACTTC. Translating gives CASSFLAGVEEQYF. V and J are TRBV28 and TRBJ2-7; 10 bases are a match to TRBD2. This CDR3 spans 14 amino acids. The ends lost 6 bases at V and 7 bases at J; junction bases unmatched: 9. Per germline, CDR1 MDHEN and CDR2 SYDVKM.

The sample holds one count of this clonotype. It may be a read error: a sequence one base away is much more abundant. V usage is TRBV7-9 and J usage is TRBJ2-5; D is unclear. This CDR3 spans 16 amino acids. Germline CDR1 reads SEHNR; CDR2 reads FQNEAQ (reference sequence). Deletions cut 7 bases from V and 5 bases from J, with 23 bases between. CDR3 loop: CASTYTSSALTETQYF. The CDR3 DNA reads TGTGCCAGCACCTACACCTCATCAGCCCTGACGGAGACCCAGTACTTC.

This clonotype was picked up one time. The chain joins TRBV5-4 to TRBJ1-2; maybe TRBD1 (5 bases). Trimming took off 4 bases at V and 9 bases at J, with 22 bases between the two ends. Germline V lookup: CDR1 SGHNT, CDR2 YYREEE (reference sequence). The CDR3 contains 15 residues. The CDR3 is CASSGTTGTGYSYTF. CDR3 coding DNA: TGTGCCAGCAGCGGGACCACCGGGACCGGATATAGCTACACCTTC.

The count of this clonotype is one. The chain links TRBV12-3 or TRBV12-4 to TRBJ1-1; possibly TRBD1 for D (6 bases). This CDR3 is 12 amino acids long. The V end was cut by 8 bases, the J end by 6 bases, with 13 bases between. The CDR3 loop reads CASAGGWAEAFF. CDR3 coding DNA: TGTGCCAGCGCGGGGGGCTGGGCTGAAGCTTTCTTT.

This clonotype was seen just once. V is TRBV6-6 and J is TRBJ1-5; no definite D call. The V and J ends lost 5 bases and 10 bases respectively, with 18 bases between them. This CDR3 is 14 amino acids long. CDR1 and CDR2 from the germline V gene are MNHNY and SVGAGI (reference sequence). The DNA of the CDR3 is TGTGCCAGCAGTACCCAAGATGGCAACCACCCCCAGCATTTT. Translation gives CASSTQDGNHPQHF.

Comments on this clonotype: The CDR3 end shows no conserved phenylalanine or tryptophan, and so a read error is likely. This chain links TRBV4-1 with TRBJ1-2, with a possible D match to TRBD1 (5 bases). The germline CDR1 and CDR2 sequences are MGHRA and YSYEKL. The CDR3 covers 13 residues. The CDR3 loop reads CANSPGGYKGYTL. Here the CDR3 DNA reads TGCGCCAACAGCCCCGGGGGATATAAAGGCTACACCCTC.

The V gene is TRBV11-2, the J gene TRBJ2-1, with a possible D match to TRBD2 (5 bases). CDR1 is SGHAT and CDR2 is FQNNGV in the germline V gene. CDR3 length: 12 amino acids. Trimming took 5 bases from V and 16 from J, leaving 18 bases between them. The CDR3 DNA reads as TGTGCCAGCAGCGTAGGAGAGGGTGGGCACTTCTTC. Its translation: CASSVGEGGHFF.

About this clonotype itself: One end of the junction does not line up with germline, which may come from a read error. The chain combines TRBV6-5 with TRBJ2-3; D may be TRBD2 (5 bases). The V gene's germline CDR1 is MNHEY and CDR2 SVGAGI. This CDR3 is built from 14 residues. CDR3 residues: CATSNGVSTDTQYF. The CDR3 bases are TGTGCCACCAGTAACGGGGTTTCCACAGATACGCAGTATTTT.

This rearrangement joins TRBV20-1 to TRBJ1-3; D not certain. Germline values: CDR1 DFQATT, CDR2 SNEGSKA (reference sequence). The CDR3 is 12 amino acids. Deletions cut 3 bases from V and 4 bases from J, with 7 bases between. CDR3 loop: CSARLPGNTIYF. CDR3 DNA: TGCAGTGCTAGGCTCCCGGGAAACACCATATATTTT.